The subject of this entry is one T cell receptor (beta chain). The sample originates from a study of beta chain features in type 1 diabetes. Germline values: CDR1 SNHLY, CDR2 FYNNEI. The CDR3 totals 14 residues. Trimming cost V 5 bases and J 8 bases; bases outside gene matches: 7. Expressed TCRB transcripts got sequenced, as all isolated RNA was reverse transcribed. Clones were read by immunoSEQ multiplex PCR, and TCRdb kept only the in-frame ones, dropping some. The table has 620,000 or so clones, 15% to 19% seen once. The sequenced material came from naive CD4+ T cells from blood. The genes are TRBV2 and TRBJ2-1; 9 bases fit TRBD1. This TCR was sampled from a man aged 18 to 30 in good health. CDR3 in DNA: TGTGCCAGCAGTAGACAGGGGGGTCTGGATGAGCAGTTCTTC. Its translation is CASSRQGGLDEQFF.